A single sample gave rise to the 8 T cell receptor beta chains below, sequenced in a study of metastatic and nonmetastatic thyroid tumors. TCRdb re-called the PCR reads with MiXCR. The table shows about 92,000 clones, with 15% occurring only once. Ahead of thyroid surgery, no patient had received treatment of any kind. Sequenced: blood. These TCRs come from a female donor with papillary thyroid cancer or a benign thyroid nodule (not recorded which). Some clones in this sample may be carry-over from other donors' samples.

The rearrangement joins TRBV29-1 to TRBJ1-2; possibly TRBD1 for D (5 bases). This CDR3 contains 15 residues. The germline V and J ends were trimmed by 2 bases and 4 bases, with 17 bases remaining between them. Germline V gene sequence: CDR1 SQVTM, CDR2 ANQGSEA. In DNA form, the CDR3 reads TGCAGCGTTGAACCCGACAGCGCCCTTGGCTATGGCTACACCTTC. This sequence encodes CSVEPDSALGYGYTF. The complete variable domain, with remaining parts taken from reference TRBV29-1 and TRBJ1-2, reads SAVISQKPSRDICQRGTSLTIQCQVDSQVTMMFWYRQQPGQSLTLIATANQGSEATYESGFVIDKFPISRPNLTFSTLTVSNMSPEDSSIYLCSVEPDSALGYGYTFGSGTRLTVV.

A word on this clone: A read error is possible here, since a much larger clone lies one base away. The chain uses TRBV19 and TRBJ2-1; TRBD2 matches at 7 bases. CDR3 length: 18 residues. Germline values: CDR1 LNHDA, CDR2 SQIVND (reference sequence). The CDR3 DNA sequence: TGTGCCAGTGGTATAGAGCCACCCTGGGCGGGGGACTACAATGAGCAGTTCTTC. It yields the protein CASGIEPPWAGDYNEQFF.

This clone was seen ten or more times. The gene calls are TRBV2 and TRBJ2-7; no reliable D call. Germline assignment: CDR1 SNHLY and CDR2 FYNNEI. The V gene lost 4 bases and the J gene lost 4 bases, with 11 bases spanning the gap. CDR3 length equals 13 residues. The CDR3 DNA follows: TGTGCCAGCAGTGTCCAGTTTCTTTACGAGCAGTACTTC. Protein sequence: CASSVQFLYEQYF. Looking up the rest from reference TRBV2 and TRBJ2-7 gives the full variable domain: EPEVTQTPSHQVTQMGQEVILRCVPISNHLYFYWYRQILGQKVEFLVSFYNNEISEKSEIFDDQFSVERPDGSNFTLKIRSTKLEDSAMYFCASSVQFLYEQYFGPGTRLTVT.

This clone was seen more than once but under ten times. The germline gene is not matched at one end of the junction; a read error may be the cause. Here the CDR3 reads CASSHYSVEIEQPKHF. CDR3 nucleotide sequence: TGTGCCAGCAGCCACTATAGTGTAGAGATCGAGCAGCCCAAGCATTTT. The genes are TRBV6-2 or TRBV6-3 and TRBJ1-5; D is undetermined. The CDR3 length is 16 residues. The V gene's germline CDR1 is MNHEY and CDR2 SVGEGT.

In the case of this clone: This is likely a read error, given that the CDR3 carries no conserved phenylalanine or tryptophan at its end. This chain connects TRBV12-3 or TRBV12-4 to TRBJ2-1; D is uncertain. This CDR3 is built from 12 residues. The chain's CDR3 is CDSSFFVGEQFL. CDR3 in DNA: TGTGACAGCAGTTTTTTTGTTGGGGAGCAGTTCTTA.

The sample holds many counts of this clone. This chain uses TRBV10-3 with TRBJ2-3; 9 bases agree with TRBD2. The length of the CDR3 is 14 residues. V was clipped by 4 bases and J by 4 bases; unmatched bases: 3. Looked up from germline, CDR1 is ENHRY and CDR2 is SYGVKD. The CDR3: CAISGRGGADTQYF. CDR3 coding DNA: TGTGCCATCAGTGGGCGGGGGGGCGCAGATACGCAGTATTTT.

This clone was detected many times. The J gene is TRBJ1-1, the V gene TRBV5-1; D may be TRBD1 (6 bases). V was trimmed by 6 bases and J by 5 bases, leaving 17 bases between them. CDR3 size: 14 residues. CDR1 is SGHRS and CDR2 is YFSETQ in the germline V gene. Here the CDR3 reads CASTLEGRGTEAFF. The CDR3, as DNA: TGCGCCAGCACCCTTGAAGGGAGGGGGACTGAAGCTTTCTTT. The whole variable domain, filled in from reference TRBV5-1 and TRBJ1-1, reads KAGVTQTPRYLIKTRGQQVTLSCSPISGHRSVSWYQQTPGQGLQFLFEYFSETQRNKGNFPGRFSGRQFSNSRSEMNVSTLELGDSALYLCASTLEGRGTEAFFGQGTRLTVV.

This clone has at least ten counts. The chain has TRBV19 and TRBJ2-6; weak D call: TRBD2 (5 bases). V was cut by 5 bases and J by 0 bases, with 8 bases left in between. This CDR3 is built from 15 residues. Germline assignment: CDR1 LNHDA and CDR2 SQIVND (reference sequence). In DNA form, the CDR3 reads TGTGCCAGTAGTCCGAGGGACTCTGGGGCCAACGTCCTGACTTTC. This sequence encodes CASSPRDSGANVLTF.